A single sample gave rise to the 3 T cell receptor beta chains below, sequenced in a study of T cell repertoires in cytomegalovirus infection. From the reads, TCRdb called clonotypes with MiXCR, one entry per CDR3 protein. The sample lists fewer than 200,000 distinct CDR3 sequences, roughly 9% occurring once. Sequencing was done on a sample of PBMCs. These receptors originate from a human donor in good health (CMV status not recorded). Some clones in this sample may be carry-over from other donors' samples.

This clonotype was detected once. The V and J genes are TRBV27 and TRBJ1-3; the match to TRBD1 covers 9 bases. This CDR3 has 13 amino acids. The trim removed 2 bases at V and 11 bases at J, leaving 4 bases unmatched. Germline CDR1 MNHEY, CDR2 SMNVEV (reference sequence). The CDR3 nucleotides are TGTGCCAGCAGTTTAACAGGGGGCGCCCCCATATATTTT. Translation gives CASSLTGGAPIYF.

This clonotype was found many times. The chain couples TRBV12-3 or TRBV12-4 to TRBJ2-5; D perhaps matches TRBD1 (6 bases). The V gene lost 5 bases and the J gene lost 5 bases, with 18 bases spanning the gap. The CDR3 sequence is 15 residues long. This CDR3 reads CASSPTGTIRETQYF. In DNA form, the CDR3 reads TGTGCCAGCAGTCCCACCGGGACAATCAGGGAGACCCAGTACTTC.

This clonotype was found a few times. DNA for the CDR3: TGTGCCAGCAGCCAAGGGAGCTCCTACAATGAGCAGTTCTTC. Its translation is CASSQGSSYNEQFF. The V call is TRBV3-1, the J call TRBJ2-1; unclear D gene. CDR1 and CDR2 (germline): LGHDT, YNNKEL (reference sequence). The CDR3 has 14 amino acids. The V and J ends lost 1 base and 0 bases respectively, with 4 bases between them.